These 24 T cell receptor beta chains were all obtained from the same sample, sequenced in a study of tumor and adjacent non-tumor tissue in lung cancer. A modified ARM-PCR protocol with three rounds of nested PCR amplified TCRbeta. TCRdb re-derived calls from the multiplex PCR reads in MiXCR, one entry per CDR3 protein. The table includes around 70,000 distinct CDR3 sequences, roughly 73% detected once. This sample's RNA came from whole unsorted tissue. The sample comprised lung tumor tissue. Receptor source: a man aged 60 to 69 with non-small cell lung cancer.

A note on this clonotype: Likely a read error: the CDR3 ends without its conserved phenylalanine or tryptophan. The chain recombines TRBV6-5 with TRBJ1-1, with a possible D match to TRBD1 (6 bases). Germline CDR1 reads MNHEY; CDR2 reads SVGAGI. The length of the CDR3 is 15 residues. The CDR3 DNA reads TGTGCCAGCAATTACTCCCGCAGGGGTAGGGCTGAAGCTTTCATT. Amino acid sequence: CASNYSRRGRAEAFI.

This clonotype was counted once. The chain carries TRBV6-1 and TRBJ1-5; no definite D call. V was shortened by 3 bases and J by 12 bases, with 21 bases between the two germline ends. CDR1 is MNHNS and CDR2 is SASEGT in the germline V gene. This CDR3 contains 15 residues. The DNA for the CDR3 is TGTGCCAGCAGTGACTCGGAGGAAGTCAGTCGGCTCCAGCATTTT. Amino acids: CASSDSEEVSRLQHF.

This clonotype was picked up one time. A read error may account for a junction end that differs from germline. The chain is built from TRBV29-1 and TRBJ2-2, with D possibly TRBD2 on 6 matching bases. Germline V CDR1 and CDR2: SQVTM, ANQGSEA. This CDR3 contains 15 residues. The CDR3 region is CSGGSGRGIGGEMFF. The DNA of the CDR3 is TGCAGCGGTGGTTCGGGACGGGGAATCGGCGGGGAGATGTTTTTT.

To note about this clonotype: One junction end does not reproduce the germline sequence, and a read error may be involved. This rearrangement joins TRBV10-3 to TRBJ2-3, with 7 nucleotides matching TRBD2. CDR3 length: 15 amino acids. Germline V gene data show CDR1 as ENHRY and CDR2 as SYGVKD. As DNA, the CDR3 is TGTGCCATCAATGAGTGGACTAGGGGTACAGATACGCAGTATTTT. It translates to CAINEWTRGTDTQYF.

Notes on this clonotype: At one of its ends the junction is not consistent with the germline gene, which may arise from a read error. The CDR3 DNA follows: TGTGCCAGCAAATCTAGCGGGAGGGATGAGACCCAGTACTTT. This translates into CASKSSGRDETQYF. The chain has TRBV6-2 or TRBV6-3 and TRBJ2-5, with 12 positions matching TRBD2. CDR3 length equals 14 residues. Germline V gene sequence: CDR1 MNHEY, CDR2 SVGEGT.

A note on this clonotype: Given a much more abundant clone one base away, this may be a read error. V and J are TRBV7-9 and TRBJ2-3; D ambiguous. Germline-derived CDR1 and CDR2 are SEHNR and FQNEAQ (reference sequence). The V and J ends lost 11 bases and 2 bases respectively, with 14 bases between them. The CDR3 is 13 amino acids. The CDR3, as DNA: TGTGCCGCCTTGGGCGGATTCACAGATACGCAGTATTTT. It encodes CAALGGFTDTQYF.

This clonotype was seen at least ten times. DNA for the CDR3: TGCAGTGCGAGGGGGGAAGGCTACGAGCAGTACTTC. It encodes CSARGEGYEQYF. This sequence joins TRBV20-1 and TRBJ2-7; D could derive from TRBD1 or TRBD2 (6 bases each). The V gene lost 6 bases and the J gene lost 3 bases, with 12 bases spanning the gap. Germline assignment: CDR1 DFQATT and CDR2 SNEGSKA (reference sequence). The CDR3 runs to 12 residues.

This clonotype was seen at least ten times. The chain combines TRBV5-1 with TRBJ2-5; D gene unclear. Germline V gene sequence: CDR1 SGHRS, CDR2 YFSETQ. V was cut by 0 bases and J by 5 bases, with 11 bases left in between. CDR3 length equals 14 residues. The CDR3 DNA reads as TGCGCCAGCAGCTTGGCCAATACAGAGGAGACCCAGTACTTC. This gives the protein CASSLANTEETQYF.

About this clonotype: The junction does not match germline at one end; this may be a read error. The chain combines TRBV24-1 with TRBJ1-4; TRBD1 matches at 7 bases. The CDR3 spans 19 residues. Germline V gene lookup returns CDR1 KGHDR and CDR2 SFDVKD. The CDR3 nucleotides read TGTGCCACCAGTGATTTACAAGAGTGGCAGGGGGAAACTAATGAAAAACTGGTTTTT. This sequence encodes CATSDLQEWQGETNEKLVF.

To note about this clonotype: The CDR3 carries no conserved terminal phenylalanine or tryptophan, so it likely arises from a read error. CDR3 sequence reads: CASCFSRGGEQFL. CDR3 sequence (DNA): TGTGCCAGCTGTTTTTCTCGCGGTGGTGAGCAGTTCTTG. The chain uses TRBV5-8 and TRBJ2-1; unclear D gene. Germline V gene sequence: CDR1 SGHTS, CDR2 YDEGEE. V shed 7 bases and J shed 9 bases, with 17 bases lying between them. The CDR3 consists of 13 residues.

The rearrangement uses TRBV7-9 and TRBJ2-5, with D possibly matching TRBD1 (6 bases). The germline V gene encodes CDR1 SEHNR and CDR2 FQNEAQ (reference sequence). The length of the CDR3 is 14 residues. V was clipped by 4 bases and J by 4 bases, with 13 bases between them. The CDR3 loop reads CASSSTGCVETQYF. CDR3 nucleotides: TGTGCCAGCAGCTCTACAGGGTGCGTAGAGACCCAGTACTTC.

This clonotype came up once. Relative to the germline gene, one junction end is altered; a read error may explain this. The CDR3, as DNA: TGTGCCAGCGGTTACTCCGATGGGGGGAGTGAGCAGTTCTTC. Translated: CASGYSDGGSEQFF. This sequence joins TRBV6-2 or TRBV6-3 and TRBJ2-1; D possibly corresponds to TRBD2 (6 bases). Germline lookup yields CDR1 MNHEY and CDR2 SVGEGT. The CDR3 is made up of 14 amino acids.

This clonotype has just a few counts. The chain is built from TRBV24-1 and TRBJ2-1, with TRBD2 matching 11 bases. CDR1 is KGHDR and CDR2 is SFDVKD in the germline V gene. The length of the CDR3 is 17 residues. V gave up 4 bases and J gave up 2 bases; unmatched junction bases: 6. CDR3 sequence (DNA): TGTGCCACCAGTGAGGGTGCGACTAGCGGGGCCTACAATGAGCAGTTCTTC. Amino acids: CATSEGATSGAYNEQFF.

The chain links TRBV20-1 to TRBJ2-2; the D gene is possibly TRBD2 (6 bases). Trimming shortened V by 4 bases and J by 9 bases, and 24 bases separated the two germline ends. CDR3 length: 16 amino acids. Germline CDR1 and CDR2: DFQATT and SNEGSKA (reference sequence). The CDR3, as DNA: TGCAGTGCTACTTTAGCGGAAGGGCCTGAGACTTGGGAGCTGTTTTTT. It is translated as CSATLAEGPETWELFF.

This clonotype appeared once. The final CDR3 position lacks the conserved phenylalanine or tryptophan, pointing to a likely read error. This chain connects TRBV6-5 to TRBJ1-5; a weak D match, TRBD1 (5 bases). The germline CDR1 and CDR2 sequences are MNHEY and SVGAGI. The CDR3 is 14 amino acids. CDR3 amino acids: CASSYSGGNRPQHI. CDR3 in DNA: TGTGCCAGCAGTTATTCGGGGGGTAATCGGCCCCAGCATATT.

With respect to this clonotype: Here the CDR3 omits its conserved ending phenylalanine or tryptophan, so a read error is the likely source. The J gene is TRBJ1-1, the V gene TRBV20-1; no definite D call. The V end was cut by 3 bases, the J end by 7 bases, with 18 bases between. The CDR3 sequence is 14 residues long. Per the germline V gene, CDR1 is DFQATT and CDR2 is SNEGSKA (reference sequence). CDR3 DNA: TGCAGTGCTAGTGGGGATAGGGAAGGCATTGAAGCTTTCATT. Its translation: CSASGDREGIEAFI.

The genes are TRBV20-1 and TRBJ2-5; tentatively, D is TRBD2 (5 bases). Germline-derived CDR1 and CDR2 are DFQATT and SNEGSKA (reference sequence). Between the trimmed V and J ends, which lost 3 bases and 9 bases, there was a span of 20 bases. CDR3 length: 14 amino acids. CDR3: CSASRKGPTEAQYF. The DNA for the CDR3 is TGCAGTGCTAGCCGCAAAGGTCCGACGGAGGCCCAGTACTTC.

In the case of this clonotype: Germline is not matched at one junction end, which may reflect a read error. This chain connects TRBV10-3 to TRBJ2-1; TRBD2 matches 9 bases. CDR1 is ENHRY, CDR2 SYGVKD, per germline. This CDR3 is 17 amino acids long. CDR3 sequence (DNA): TGTACCATCAGTGAGTCGGGCAACCGAGCGGGAGGCAATGAGCAGTTCTTC. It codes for CTISESGNRAGGNEQFF.

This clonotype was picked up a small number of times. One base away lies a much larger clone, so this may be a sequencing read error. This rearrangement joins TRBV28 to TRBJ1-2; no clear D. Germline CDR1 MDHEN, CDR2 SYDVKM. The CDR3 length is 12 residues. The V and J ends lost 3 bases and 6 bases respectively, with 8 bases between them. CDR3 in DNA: TGTGCCAGCAGTTTCGGAGGGAATGGCTACACCTTC. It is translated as CASSFGGNGYTF.

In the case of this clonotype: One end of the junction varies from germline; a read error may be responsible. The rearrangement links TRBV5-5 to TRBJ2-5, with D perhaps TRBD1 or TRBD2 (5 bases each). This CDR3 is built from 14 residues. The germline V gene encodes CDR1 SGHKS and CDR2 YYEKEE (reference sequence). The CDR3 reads CASSYPGRKETQYF. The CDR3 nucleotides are TGTGCCAGCAGTTATCCGGGACGGAAAGAGACGCAGTACTTC.

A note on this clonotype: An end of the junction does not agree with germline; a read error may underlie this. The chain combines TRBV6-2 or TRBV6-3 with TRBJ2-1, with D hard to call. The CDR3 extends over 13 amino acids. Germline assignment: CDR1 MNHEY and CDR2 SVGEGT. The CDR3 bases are TGTGCCAGCATCCAGGTCATTGGCTATGAGCAGCTCTTC. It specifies CASIQVIGYEQLF.

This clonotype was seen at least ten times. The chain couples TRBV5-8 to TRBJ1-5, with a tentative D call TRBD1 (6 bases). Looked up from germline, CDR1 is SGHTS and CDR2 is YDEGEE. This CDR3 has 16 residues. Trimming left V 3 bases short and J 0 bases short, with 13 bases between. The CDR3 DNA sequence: TGTGCCAGCAGCTCTGGACAGTTCCATAGCAATCAGCCCCAGCATTTT. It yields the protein CASSSGQFHSNQPQHF.

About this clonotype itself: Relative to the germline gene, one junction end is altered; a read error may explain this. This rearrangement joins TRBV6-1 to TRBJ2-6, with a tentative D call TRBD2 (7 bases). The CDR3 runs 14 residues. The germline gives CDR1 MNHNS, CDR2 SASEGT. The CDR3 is CACRPQAGANVVTF. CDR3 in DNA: TGTGCCTGCAGACCCCAGGCGGGGGCCAACGTCGTAACTTTC.

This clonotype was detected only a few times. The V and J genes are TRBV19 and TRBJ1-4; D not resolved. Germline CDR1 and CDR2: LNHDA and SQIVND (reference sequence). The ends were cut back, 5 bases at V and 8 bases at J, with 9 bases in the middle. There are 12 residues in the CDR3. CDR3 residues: CASSAAEEKLFF. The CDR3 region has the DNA TGTGCCAGTAGTGCCGCCGAGGAAAAACTGTTTTTT.